A selection of T cell receptor beta chains follows, all from one sample in a study of blood T cell repertoires in COVID-19. Repertoires were generated with immunoSEQ multiplex PCR, while TCRdb's copy carries only in-frame clones and drops some. The table records 150,000 to 200,000 clones, roughly 90% of them present only once. Sequenced material: peripheral blood. Every receptor here comes from a man aged 30 to 39 with COVID-19, enrolled during active disease. CDR3s include the opening cysteine and the closing phenylalanine or tryptophan. D genes are given only for firm matches. Clone size is shown for a subset of rows, as once, few, many or a class of expanded clone.

cdr3_aa cdr3_nt v_call clone_size j_call d_call
CASSVYSSSGNTIYF TGTGCCAGTAGTGTATACAGCAGCTCTGGAAACACCATATATTTT TRBV19 NA TRBJ1-3 NA
CASSLTDTGLPAPLHF TGTGCCAGCAGTTTGACCGACACAGGGCTTCCGGCACCCCTCCACTTT TRBV7-9 NA TRBJ1-6 NA
CAISLEGQGGSGELFF TGTGCCATCAGTTTGGAAGGACAGGGAGGGTCCGGGGAGCTGTTTTTT TRBV10-3 NA TRBJ2-2 NA
CASSLARRQGADTGELFF TGTGCCAGCAGCTTAGCAAGAAGACAGGGGGCGGACACCGGGGAGCTGTTTTTT TRBV7-8 NA TRBJ2-2 TRBD1
CASSLAIRGMRMTEAFF TGTGCCAGCAGCTTAGCCATCAGGGGTATGAGGATGACTGAAGCTTTCTTT TRBV7-9 NA TRBJ1-1 NA
CASSVAVGNTIYF TGTGCCAGCAGCGTAGCGGTGGGAAACACCATATATTTT TRBV9 NA TRBJ1-3 NA
CASSDIRRNQPQHF TGTGCCAGCAGTGATATCAGGAGGAATCAGCCCCAGCATTTT TRBV27 NA TRBJ1-5 NA
CASSDSRLAYEQFF TGTGCCAGCAGTGACTCGAGACTAGCCTATGAGCAGTTCTTC TRBV6-4 NA TRBJ2-1 TRBD2
CASSFSTQGWAGYTF TGTGCCAGCAGCTTCTCTACCCAGGGATGGGCTGGCTACACCTTC TRBV7-2 few TRBJ1-2 NA
CASRAGGLNSYEQYF TGTGCCAGCAGAGCGGGAGGGCTAAATTCCTACGAGCAGTACTTC TRBV6-5 NA TRBJ2-7 TRBD2
CASSFDRQNTGELFF TGTGCCAGCAGCTTCGACAGACAAAACACCGGGGAGCTGTTTTTT TRBV7-2 NA TRBJ2-2 NA
CASSTKSGGEGNTEAFF TGTGCCAGTAGTACAAAATCGGGGGGTGAAGGGAACACTGAAGCTTTCTTT TRBV19 NA TRBJ1-1 NA
CASSEYWARGKVFGYTF TGTGCCAGCTCTGAGTACTGGGCAAGGGGAAAGGTCTTTGGCTACACCTTC TRBV18 NA TRBJ1-2 NA
CASAYLTVDFNNEQFF TGCGCCAGTGCCTACCTAACAGTGGACTTCAACAATGAGCAGTTCTTC TRBV23-1 NA TRBJ2-1 NA
CASSQVGTSFPAETQYF TGTGCCAGCAGCCAAGTGGGGACTAGCTTCCCCGCAGAGACCCAGTACTTC TRBV3-1/TRBV3-2 few TRBJ2-5 TRBD2
CASSSTTVNQPQHF TGTGCCAGCAGTTCAACGACAGTCAATCAGCCCCAGCATTTT TRBV6-2/TRBV6-3 NA TRBJ1-5 NA
CASSPPNSGGLYEQYF TGTGCCAGCTCACCACCCAATTCTGGGGGCCTTTACGAGCAGTACTTC TRBV18 once TRBJ2-7 NA
CASSVEEEPTSTDTQYF TGTGCCAGCAGCGTGGAGGAAGAGCCCACTAGCACAGATACGCAGTATTTT TRBV9 NA TRBJ2-3 NA
CASSFGTSAHTGELFF TGTGCCAGCAGCTTTGGGACTAGCGCCCACACCGGGGAGCTGTTTTTT TRBV7-7 NA TRBJ2-2 TRBD2
CASSKGGGQGTNEKLFF TGTGCCAGCAGCAAAGGGGGAGGGCAGGGAACTAATGAAAAACTGTTTTTT TRBV21-1 NA TRBJ1-4 NA